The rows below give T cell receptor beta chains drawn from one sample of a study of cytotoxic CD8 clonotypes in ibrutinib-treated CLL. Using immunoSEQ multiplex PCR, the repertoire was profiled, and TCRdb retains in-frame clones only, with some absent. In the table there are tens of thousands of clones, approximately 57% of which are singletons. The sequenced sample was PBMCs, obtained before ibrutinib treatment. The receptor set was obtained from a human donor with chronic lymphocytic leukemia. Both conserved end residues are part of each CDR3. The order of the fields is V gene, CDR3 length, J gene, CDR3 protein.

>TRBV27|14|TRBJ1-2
CASSPMAPRSGYTF
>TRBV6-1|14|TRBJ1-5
CASSEVIRNQPQHF
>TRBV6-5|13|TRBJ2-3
CASSYSIRLIQYF
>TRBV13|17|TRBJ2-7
CASSLGGLGNSSYEQYF
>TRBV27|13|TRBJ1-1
CASSLVANTEAFF
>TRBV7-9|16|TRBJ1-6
CASSLAPGRGNSPLHF
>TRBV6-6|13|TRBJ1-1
CASTKNEVGEAFF
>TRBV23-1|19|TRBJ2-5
CASSQSLGQGAWLGETQYF
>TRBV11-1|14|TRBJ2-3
CASSPGREIDTQYF
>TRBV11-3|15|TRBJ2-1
CASSPKRENDNEQFF
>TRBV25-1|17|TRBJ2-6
CASSPERRGVGANVLTF
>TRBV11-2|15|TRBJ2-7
CASSPTPLEAYEQYF
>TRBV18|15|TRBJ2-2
CASSPSGTTTGELFF
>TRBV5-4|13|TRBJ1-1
CASSFELNTEAFF
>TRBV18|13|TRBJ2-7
CASSPPGLAEQYF
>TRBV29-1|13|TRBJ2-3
CSVLRGSTDTQYF
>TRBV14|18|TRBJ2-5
CASSQDLAGRSYQETQYF
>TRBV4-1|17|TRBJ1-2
CASSQGLLASGDYGYTF
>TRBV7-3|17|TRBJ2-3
CASSPARRGGGADTQYF
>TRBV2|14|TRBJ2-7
CASSGQGSSYEQYF
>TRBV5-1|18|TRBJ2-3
CASSLKTSGSSSTDTQYF
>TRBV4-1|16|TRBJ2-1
CASSQDRDQPYNEQFF
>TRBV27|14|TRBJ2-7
CASSLLDSSYEQYF
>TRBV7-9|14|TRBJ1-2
CASSLAGQLYGYTF
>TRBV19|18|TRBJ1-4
CASSTPPMIQGRSEKLFF
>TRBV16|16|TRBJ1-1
CASSQRGGSRNTEAFF
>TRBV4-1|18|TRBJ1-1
CASSQLWGKTGLNTEAFF
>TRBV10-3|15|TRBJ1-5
CAISKTGGFDQPQHF
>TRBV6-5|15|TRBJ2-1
CASSSGRVVYNEQFF
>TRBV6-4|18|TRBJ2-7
CASTQGSGRANNAYEQYF
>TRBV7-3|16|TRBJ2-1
CASSLTGGVPYNEQFF
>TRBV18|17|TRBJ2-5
CASSPNVGRKTGETQYF
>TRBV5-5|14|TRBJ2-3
CASSLQGAYDTQYF
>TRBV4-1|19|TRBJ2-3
CASSQGGTSGSASTDTQYF
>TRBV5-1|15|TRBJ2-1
CASSFDRVGYNEQFF
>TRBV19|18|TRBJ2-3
CASSGGQAATTSTDTQYF
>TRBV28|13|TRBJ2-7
CASRGIPPYEQYF
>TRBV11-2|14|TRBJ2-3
CASSRTSLQDTQYF
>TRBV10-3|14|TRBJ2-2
CAIQGGGYTGELFF
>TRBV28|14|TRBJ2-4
CASSRPGLENIQYF
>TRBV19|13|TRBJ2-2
CASWDRSTGELFF
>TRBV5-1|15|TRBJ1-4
CASSATGGEYEKLFF
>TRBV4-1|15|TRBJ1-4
CASRRGRLGYEKLFF
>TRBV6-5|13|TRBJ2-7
CASSPIGSYEQYF
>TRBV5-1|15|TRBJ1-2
CASSSPGQRNYGYTF
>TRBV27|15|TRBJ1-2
CASSLSQGAIYGYTF
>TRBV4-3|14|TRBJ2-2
CASSQDPATGELFF
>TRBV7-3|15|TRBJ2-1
CASSLGTGADNEQFF
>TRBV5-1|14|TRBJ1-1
CASREGMGNTEAFF
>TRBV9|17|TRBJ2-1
CASSVADGPLTEPNQFF
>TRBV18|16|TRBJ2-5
CASSIQLAGIQETQYF
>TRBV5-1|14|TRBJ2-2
CASGEQGNTGELFF
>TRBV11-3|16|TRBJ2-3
CASSVGLALSTDTQYF
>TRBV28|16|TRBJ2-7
CASSFPFGGSAYEQYF
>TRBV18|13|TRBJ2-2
CASSPSDAGELFF
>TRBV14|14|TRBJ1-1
CASSQEVPGSEAFF
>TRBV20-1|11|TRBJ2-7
CSATPGAEQYF
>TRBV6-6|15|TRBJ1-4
CASSYWGTTNEKLFF
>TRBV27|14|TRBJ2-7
CASSPLAGAYEQYF